This T cell receptor beta chain is from a study of chronic HIV infection and antiretroviral therapy. TCRdb re-called the 5' RACE reads with MiXCR, one entry per CDR3 protein. The profile shows tens of thousands of distinct CDR3 sequences, roughly 8.2% of them singletons. Germline V gene sequence: CDR1 LNHDA, CDR2 SQIVND (reference sequence). This CDR3 comprises 15 residues. V was pared by 3 bases and J by 1 base, with 12 bases between. This clonotype occurred many times. The V call is TRBV19, the J call TRBJ1-2; possibly TRBD1 for D (5 bases). This clonotype was obtained from an adult who had HIV and had not received antiretroviral therapy, or was an uninfected healthy control (not recorded which). The sequencing input was peripheral blood. The CDR3 spells CASSISGGVNYGYTF. CDR3 sequence (DNA): TGTGCCAGTAGTATCTCCGGGGGTGTTAACTATGGCTACACCTTC.